This T cell receptor beta chain was recovered during a study of blood T cell repertoires in COVID-19. Study information: Acute-phase and convalescent COVID-19 samples originated in the United States, Italy and Spain. PBMCs, B-cell-depleted T cells, or T cells provided the cDNA or gDNA that made up the material.

Per the original methods: Amplification from reference gene primers served as the basis for estimated nucleated cell counts. Libraries were prepared by immunoSEQ multiplex PCR; TCRdb keeps only in-frame clonotypes and omits some of them. The D gene and trimming were derived from the DNA, and the V and J assignments and clone size from that table. Of about 200,000 clones listed, 85% to 90% are singletons. Germline V gene sequence: CDR1 MNHEY, CDR2 SVGEGT. This CDR3 is 20 amino acids long. The J segment lost 6 bases and the V segment lost 2 bases, leaving 15 bases of the junction unmatched. A single count supports this clone.

Sequencing was performed on peripheral blood. This chain uses TRBV6-2 or TRBV6-3 with TRBJ2-2; TRBD2 agrees at 13 bases. The sequence derives from a man aged 35-49 years with active or convalescent COVID-19. CDR3 sequence reads: CASSYSGLAGDGISSGELFF. The DNA of the CDR3 is TGTGCCAGCAGTTACAGCGGACTAGCGGGAGACGGCATTTCCTCCGGGGAGCTGTTTTTT.